This is a list of T cell receptor beta chains from one sample in a study of circulating tumor DNA in untreated peripheral T-cell lymphoma. Some clones are missing from TCRdb's copy, which holds only in-frame ones; the method was immunoSEQ multiplex PCR. The sample comprises a few thousand clones, roughly 64% of which are singletons, and around 8.5% rests with the top ten. Sequenced input: tumor tissue. These receptors originate from a human donor with peripheral T-cell lymphoma. The CDR3 runs from the conserved cysteine through the conserved F or W. D genes are given only for firm matches. Size is stated for part of the rows, as once, few or many counts, or as a class when the clone is expanded.

TRBJ1-1	TRBV19	NA	NA	TGTGCCAGTGGGGACGGGAACACTGAAGCTTTCTTT	CASGDGNTEAFF
TRBJ2-4	TRBV23-1	NA	NA	TGCGCCAGCAGCTTGGTCTCCAAAAACATTCAGTACTTC	CASSLVSKNIQYF
TRBJ2-5	TRBV30	TRBD2	NA	TGTGCAAGTCGGGGGGGCTCAAAGACCCAGTACTTC	CASRGGSKTQYF
TRBJ2-4	TRBV19	NA	few	TGTGCCAGTAATAGGGCGGGGAAAAACATTCAGTACTTC	CASNRAGKNIQYF
TRBJ2-7	TRBV19	NA	NA	TGTGCCAGTAGTTTAAGAGGAGCCTACGAGCAGTACTTC	CASSLRGAYEQYF
TRBJ1-1	TRBV29-1	NA	NA	TGCAGCGTTGTGGCAGGGGCAACGAACACTGAAGCTTTCTTT	CSVVAGATNTEAFF
TRBJ2-3	TRBV7-2	TRBD2	NA	TGTGCCAGCAGCTTAGTGGGGGGGACCACAGATACGCAGTATTTT	CASSLVGGTTDTQYF
TRBJ1-1	TRBV11-3	NA	NA	TGTGCCAGCAGCTTTTTGACAGATAACACTGAAGCTTTCTTT	CASSFLTDNTEAFF
TRBJ2-1	TRBV12-5	TRBD1	few	TGTGCTAGTGGTTTAGGGGGCCAAGGGTGGGAGCAGTTCTTC	CASGLGGQGWEQFF
TRBJ1-1	TRBV5-1	NA	NA	TGCGCCAGCAGCTTGGCCGGCGAGAACACTGAAGCTTTCTTT	CASSLAGENTEAFF
TRBJ1-5	TRBV14	NA	NA	TGTGCCAGCAGCCAAGGCTTTAATCAGCCCCAGCATTTT	CASSQGFNQPQHF
TRBJ2-3	TRBV11-3	TRBD2	NA	TGTGCCAGCAGCTTATTTAATAGCGGGGGGCTTAGCACAGATACGCAGTATTTT	CASSLFNSGGLSTDTQYF
TRBJ1-1	TRBV25-1	TRBD1	medium-sized	TGTGCCAGCAGTGCATTAGGGGGCGCCTACACTGAAGCTTTCTTT	CASSALGGAYTEAFF
TRBJ2-7	TRBV16	NA	NA	TGTGCCAGCAGCCAACGGACAGCTCCCTACGAGCAGTACTTC	CASSQRTAPYEQYF
TRBJ2-3	TRBV10-1	NA	NA	TGCGCCAGCAGTCATTTCAGAAACACAGATACGCAGTATTTT	CASSHFRNTDTQYF
TRBJ1-1	TRBV30	TRBD1	NA	TGTGCCTGGGGGGGACAGGGAATGAACACTGAAGCTTTCTTT	CAWGGQGMNTEAFF
TRBJ1-1	TRBV6-8	NA	once	TGTGCCAGCAGTTTGATCGTGGGAGGAGTTGAAGCTTTCTTT	CASSLIVGGVEAFF
TRBJ2-2	TRBV30	NA	NA	TGTGCCTCCGACAGCGTAAACACCGGGGAGCTGTTTTTT	CASDSVNTGELFF
TRBJ2-5	TRBV10-2	TRBD2	once	TGCGCCAGCAGTCCGACTAGCGCCCAAGAGACCCAGTACTTC	CASSPTSAQETQYF
TRBJ2-5	TRBV11-3	TRBD1	NA	TGTGCCAGCAGCTCAGGGGGCGGAGAGCAAGAGACCCAGTACTTC	CASSSGGGEQETQYF
TRBJ2-5	TRBV6-8	TRBD2	NA	TGTGCCAGCAGAGGGGAGGGGCAAGAGACCCAGTACTTC	CASRGEGQETQYF
TRBJ2-1	TRBV11-3	NA	few	TGTGCCAGCAGCTCAGAGGCGCAGCACAATGAGCAGTTCTTC	CASSSEAQHNEQFF
TRBJ2-1	TRBV14	NA	large	TGTGCCAGCAGCCTCCAGGGCCTTAAATACAATGAGCAGTTCTTC	CASSLQGLKYNEQFF
TRBJ1-2	TRBV7-1	TRBD1	NA	TGTGCCAGCAGCTTTGGGACAGGTTATGGCTACACCTTC	CASSFGTGYGYTF
TRBJ2-2	TRBV19	TRBD2	NA	TGTGCCAGTAGCCCCCGTGCTTCGGGACTAGCGGGGGGGCCGAACACCGGGGAGCTGTTTTTT	CASSPRASGLAGGPNTGELFF
TRBJ1-1	TRBV25-1	NA	NA	TGTGCCAGCAGTGAATTGATGAACACTGAAGCTTTCTTT	CASSELMNTEAFF
TRBJ2-7	TRBV19	TRBD1	few	TGTGCCAGTACCCCGACAGGGGGAATCTACGAGCAGTACTTC	CASTPTGGIYEQYF
TRBJ2-3	TRBV11-3	NA	once	TGTGCCAGCAGCTTAGGATGGGACTTGATTACAGATACGCAGTATTTT	CASSLGWDLITDTQYF
TRBJ2-2	TRBV7-4	NA	few	TGTGCCAGCAGCGTCTCCGGGTCCCACCCCGGGGAGCTGTTTTTT	CASSVSGSHPGELFF
TRBJ2-3	TRBV6-8	NA	NA	TGTGCCAGCTCGAAAACTATCCCCGGGACCTCCGCGGGCGATACGCAGTATTTT	CASSKTIPGTSAGDTQYF
TRBJ1-1	TRBV1	NA	NA	TGCGCCAGCAGCCAAGATATGCAGCACCATGAAGCTTTCTTT	CASSQDMQHHEAFF
TRBJ2-3	TRBV7-1	NA	few	TGTGCCAGCAGCTTAACCGGGTACACAGATACGCAGTATTTT	CASSLTGYTDTQYF
TRBJ2-7	TRBV18	NA	once	TGTGCCAGCTCACCACTCGACAGGTCTGGCCCAGGAGAGCAGTACTTC	CASSPLDRSGPGEQYF
TRBJ2-3	TRBV7-6	NA	NA	TGTGCCAGCAGCCCCAATTCCATCACAGATACGCAGTATTTT	CASSPNSITDTQYF
TRBJ2-1	TRBV19	TRBD2	NA	TGTGCCAGTAGTATCTCCCCACCGGGGGGGCTTATCCATGAGCAGTTCTTC	CASSISPPGGLIHEQFF
TRBJ1-1	TRBV10-1	NA	NA	TGCGCCAGCAGTGATGCCTACACTGAAGCTTTCTTT	CASSDAYTEAFF
TRBJ1-6	TRBV18	TRBD1	few	TGTGCCAGCTCGCCGGCTGACAGGGTCGATTCACCCCTCCACTTT	CASSPADRVDSPLHF
TRBJ1-6	TRBV1	NA	NA	TGCGCCAGCAGCCAAGATGGGACCAGCAACAATTTATCACCCCTCCACTTT	CASSQDGTSNNLSPLHF
TRBJ2-5	TRBV30	NA	few	TGTGCCTGGAGATCCCCAGGAGCTTACCAAGAGACCCAGTACTTC	CAWRSPGAYQETQYF
TRBJ2-1	TRBV6-8	TRBD1	medium-sized	TGTGCCAGCAGTTCATGGACAGGGAAGTCCAATGAGCAGTTCTTC	CASSSWTGKSNEQFF
TRBJ2-3	TRBV19	NA	NA	TGTGCCAGTAGTTCACGTGCTGTACTGGGGACGCAGTATTTT	CASSSRAVLGTQYF
TRBJ2-3	TRBV6-8	NA	NA	TGTGCCAGCAGCTCGACCTACACAGATACGCAGTATTTT	CASSSTYTDTQYF
TRBJ1-1	TRBV19	NA	NA	TGTGCCAGTAGTACCGGCCTGGGGAACACTGAAGCTTTCTTT	CASSTGLGNTEAFF
TRBJ2-3	TRBV19	NA	few	TGTGCCAGTAGTATAGATGCGGGGGCTGGCACAGATACGCAGTATTTT	CASSIDAGAGTDTQYF
TRBJ1-3	TRBV2	NA	NA	TGTGCCAGCGGTGGTTACGGCATCTCTGGAAACACCATATATTTT	CASGGYGISGNTIYF
TRBJ1-1	TRBV19	TRBD1	medium-sized	TGTGCCAGTAGTTTACAGGGGGCTGAAGCTTTCTTT	CASSLQGAEAFF
TRBJ1-2	TRBV6-8	NA	few	TGTGCCAGCAGTTACGGGGGGGAAGGCTACACCTTC	CASSYGGEGYTF
TRBJ1-1	TRBV19	NA	NA	TGTGCCAGTAGTCCGGGAGGGAACACTGAAGCTTTCTTT	CASSPGGNTEAFF
TRBJ2-5	TRBV6-8	TRBD1	few	TGTGCCAGCAGGCCACAGGGGAACCGAATTGGAGAGACCCAGTACTTC	CASRPQGNRIGETQYF
TRBJ2-1	TRBV7-5	NA	NA	TGTGCCAGCAGCTTAATGTCAGGGAGACCCTACAATGAGCAGTTCTTC	CASSLMSGRPYNEQFF
TRBJ1-5	TRBV15	NA	large	TGTGCCACCAGCAGAGATCGACTAATAAGCCAGCCCCAGCATTTT	CATSRDRLISQPQHF
TRBJ2-7	TRBV6-4	NA	NA	TGTGCCAGCAGTGAAGTTATCGGCCCTTACGAGCAGTACTTC	CASSEVIGPYEQYF
TRBJ1-2	TRBV30	NA	NA	TGTGCGAACCAGGGACTTTATGGCTACACCTTC	CANQGLYGYTF